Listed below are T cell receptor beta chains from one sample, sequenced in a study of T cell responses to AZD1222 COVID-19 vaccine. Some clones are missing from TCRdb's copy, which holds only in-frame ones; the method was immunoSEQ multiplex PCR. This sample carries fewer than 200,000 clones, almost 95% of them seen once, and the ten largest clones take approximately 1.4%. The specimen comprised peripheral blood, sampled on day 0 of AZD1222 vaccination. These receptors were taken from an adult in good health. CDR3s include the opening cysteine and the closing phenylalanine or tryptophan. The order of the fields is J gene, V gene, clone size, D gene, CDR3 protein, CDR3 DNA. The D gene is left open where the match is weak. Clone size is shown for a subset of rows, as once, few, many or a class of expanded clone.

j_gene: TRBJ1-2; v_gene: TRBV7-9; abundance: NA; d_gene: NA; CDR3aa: CASSFKRLIDYGYTF; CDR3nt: TGTGCCAGCAGCTTTAAACGGTTGATCGACTATGGCTACACCTTC
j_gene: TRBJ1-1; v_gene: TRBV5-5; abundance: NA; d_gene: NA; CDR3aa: CASSLVWANTEAFF; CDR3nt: TGTGCCAGCAGCTTAGTTTGGGCCAACACTGAAGCTTTCTTT
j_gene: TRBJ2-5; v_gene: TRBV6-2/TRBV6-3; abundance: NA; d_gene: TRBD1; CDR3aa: CASSSGQGHQETQYF; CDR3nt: TGTGCCAGCAGTTCCGGACAGGGGCACCAAGAGACCCAGTACTTC
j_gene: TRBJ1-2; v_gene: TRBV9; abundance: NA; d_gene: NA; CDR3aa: CASSAPNVYGYTF; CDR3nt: TGTGCCAGCAGCGCCCCGAATGTCTATGGCTACACCTTC
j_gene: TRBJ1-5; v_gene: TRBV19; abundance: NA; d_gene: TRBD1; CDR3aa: CASSIKQGVSNQPQHF; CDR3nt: TGTGCCAGTAGTATCAAACAGGGGGTAAGCAATCAGCCCCAGCATTTT
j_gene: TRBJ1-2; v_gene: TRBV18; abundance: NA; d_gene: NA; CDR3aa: CASSYDRSSYGYTF; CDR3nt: TGTGCCAGCTCATACGACAGGTCCTCCTATGGCTACACCTTC
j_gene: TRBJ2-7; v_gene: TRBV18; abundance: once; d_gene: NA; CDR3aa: CASSPDPRGSYEQYF; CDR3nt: TGTGCCAGCTCACCGGACCCAAGAGGGTCCTACGAGCAGTACTTC
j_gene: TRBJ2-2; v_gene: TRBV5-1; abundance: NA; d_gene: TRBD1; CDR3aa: CASSFSTGVEIGGELFF; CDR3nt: TGCGCCAGCAGCTTCTCGACAGGGGTGGAAATAGGCGGGGAGCTGTTTTTT
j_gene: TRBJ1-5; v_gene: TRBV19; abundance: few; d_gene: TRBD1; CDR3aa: CASATKGAKFYSNQPQHF; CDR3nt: TGTGCCAGTGCCACGAAGGGGGCCAAATTTTATAGCAATCAGCCCCAGCATTTT
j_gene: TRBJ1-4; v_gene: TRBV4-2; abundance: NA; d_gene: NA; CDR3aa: CASSLATKETNEKLFF; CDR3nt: TGTGCCAGCAGCTTGGCCACAAAGGAAACTAATGAAAAACTGTTTTTT
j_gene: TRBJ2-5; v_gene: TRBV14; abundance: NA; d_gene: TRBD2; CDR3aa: CASSLRWTSGAETQYF; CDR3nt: TGTGCCAGCAGCCTGAGATGGACTAGCGGGGCAGAGACCCAGTACTTC
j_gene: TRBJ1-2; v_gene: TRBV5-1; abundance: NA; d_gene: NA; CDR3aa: CASSLDPTGLYGYTF; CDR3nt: TGCGCCAGCAGCTTGGACCCTACAGGGCTCTATGGCTACACCTTC
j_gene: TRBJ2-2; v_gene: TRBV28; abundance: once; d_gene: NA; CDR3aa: CASRASGGELFF; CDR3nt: TGTGCCAGCCGGGCTTCGGGTGGGGAGCTGTTTTTT
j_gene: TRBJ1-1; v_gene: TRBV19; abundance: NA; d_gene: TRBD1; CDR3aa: CASSILTGTGKPEAFF; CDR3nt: TGTGCCAGTAGTATCTTAACCGGGACAGGGAAACCTGAAGCTTTCTTT
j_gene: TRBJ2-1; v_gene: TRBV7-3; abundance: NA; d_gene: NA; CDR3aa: CASSFQGFEQFF; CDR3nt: TGTGCCAGCAGCTTCCAGGGGTTTGAGCAGTTCTTC
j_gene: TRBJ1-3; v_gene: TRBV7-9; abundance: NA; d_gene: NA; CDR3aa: CASSPQGNTIYF; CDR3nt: TGTGCCAGCAGCCCCCAGGGGAACACCATATATTTT
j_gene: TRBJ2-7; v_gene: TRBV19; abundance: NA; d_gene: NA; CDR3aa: CASSMGRVWDEQYF; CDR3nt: TGTGCCAGTAGTATGGGCAGGGTGTGGGACGAGCAGTACTTC
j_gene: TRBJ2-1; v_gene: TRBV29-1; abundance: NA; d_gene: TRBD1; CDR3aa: CSVTTGSNEQFF; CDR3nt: TGCAGCGTCACGACAGGGTCCAATGAGCAGTTCTTC
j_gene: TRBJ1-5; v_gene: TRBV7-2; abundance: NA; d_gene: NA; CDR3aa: CASSPLVYSNQPQHF; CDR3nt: TGTGCCAGCAGCCCCCTAGTTTATAGCAATCAGCCCCAGCATTTT
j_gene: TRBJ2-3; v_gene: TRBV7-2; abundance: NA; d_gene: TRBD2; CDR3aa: CASSLAPLSSGGPLDTQYF; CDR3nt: TGTGCCAGCAGCTTAGCCCCCCTCTCTAGCGGGGGACCATTGGATACGCAGTATTTT
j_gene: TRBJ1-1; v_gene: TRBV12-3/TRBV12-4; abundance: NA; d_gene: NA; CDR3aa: CASTEREYTEAFF; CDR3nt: TGTGCCAGCACTGAGAGGGAGTACACTGAAGCTTTCTTT
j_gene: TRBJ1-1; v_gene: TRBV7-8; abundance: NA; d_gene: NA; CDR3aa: CASSLDRYRNTEAFF; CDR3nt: TGTGCCAGCAGCCTCGACCGGTATAGGAACACTGAAGCTTTCTTT
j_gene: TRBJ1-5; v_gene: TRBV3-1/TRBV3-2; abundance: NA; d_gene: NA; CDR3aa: CASSLAGQPQHF; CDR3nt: TGTGCCAGCAGTCTTGCAGGGCAGCCCCAGCATTTT
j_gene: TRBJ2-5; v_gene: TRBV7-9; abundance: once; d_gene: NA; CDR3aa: CASSLARSEETQYF; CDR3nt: TGTGCCAGCAGCTTAGCCCGCAGCGAAGAGACCCAGTACTTC
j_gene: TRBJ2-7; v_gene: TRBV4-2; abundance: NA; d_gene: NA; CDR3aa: CASSPPDRAGGEQYF; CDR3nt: TGTGCCAGCAGCCCCCCGGACCGCGCAGGGGGGGAGCAGTACTTC
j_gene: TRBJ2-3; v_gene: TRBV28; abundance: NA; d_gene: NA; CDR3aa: CASGMARSWDTQYF; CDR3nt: TGTGCCAGCGGAATGGCACGGAGCTGGGATACGCAGTATTTT
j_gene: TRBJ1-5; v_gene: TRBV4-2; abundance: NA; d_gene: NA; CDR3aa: CASSQGGQQGRDHQPQHF; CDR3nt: TGTGCCAGCAGCCAAGGGGGACAACAGGGAAGGGACCATCAGCCCCAGCATTTT
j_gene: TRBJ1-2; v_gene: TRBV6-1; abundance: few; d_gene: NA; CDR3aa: CASSEQGLTTSFGYTF; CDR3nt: TGTGCCAGCAGTGAACAGGGCCTCACGACCTCGTTTGGCTACACCTTC
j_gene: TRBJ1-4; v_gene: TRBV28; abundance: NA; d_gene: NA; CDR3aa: CASSLGTTNEKLFF; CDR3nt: TGTGCCAGCAGTTTAGGGACAACTAATGAAAAACTGTTTTTT
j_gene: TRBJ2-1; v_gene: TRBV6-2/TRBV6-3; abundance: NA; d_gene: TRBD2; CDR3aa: CASSSLTGGRDEQFF; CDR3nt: TGTGCCAGCAGTTCCCTTACGGGGGGGAGGGATGAGCAGTTCTTC
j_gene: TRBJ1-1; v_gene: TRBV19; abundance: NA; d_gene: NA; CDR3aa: CASSQPWDNYNTEAFF; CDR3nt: TGTGCCAGTAGCCAACCTTGGGACAACTACAACACTGAAGCTTTCTTT
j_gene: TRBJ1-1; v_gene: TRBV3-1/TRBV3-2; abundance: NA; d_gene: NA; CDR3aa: CASSLTRNTEAFF; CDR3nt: TGTGCCAGCAGCTTGACCCGGAACACTGAAGCTTTCTTT
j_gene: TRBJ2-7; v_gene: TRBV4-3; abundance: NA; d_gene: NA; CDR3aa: CASSHGPSSYEQYF; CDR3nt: TGCGCCAGCAGCCATGGACCTTCCTCCTACGAGCAGTACTTC
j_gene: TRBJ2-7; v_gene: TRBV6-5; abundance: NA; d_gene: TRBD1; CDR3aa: CASSYSGDRGRRGQYF; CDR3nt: TGTGCCAGCAGTTACTCGGGGGACAGGGGCCGGCGCGGGCAGTACTTC
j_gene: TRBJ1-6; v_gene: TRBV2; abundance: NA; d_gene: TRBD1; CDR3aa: CARRQGGSYNSPLHF; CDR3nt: TGTGCCAGGCGACAGGGGGGCTCCTATAATTCACCCCTCCACTTT
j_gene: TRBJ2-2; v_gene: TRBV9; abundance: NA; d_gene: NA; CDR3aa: CASSETWTGELFF; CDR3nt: TGTGCCAGCAGCGAAACTTGGACCGGGGAGCTGTTTTTT
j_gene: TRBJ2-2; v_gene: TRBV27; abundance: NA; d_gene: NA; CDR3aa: CASSSTRGELFF; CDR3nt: TGTGCCAGCAGTTCGACTCGGGGGGAGCTGTTTTTT
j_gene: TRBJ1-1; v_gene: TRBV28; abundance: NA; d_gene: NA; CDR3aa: CASKRQSTEAFF; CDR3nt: TGTGCCAGCAAGAGGCAGAGCACTGAAGCTTTCTTT
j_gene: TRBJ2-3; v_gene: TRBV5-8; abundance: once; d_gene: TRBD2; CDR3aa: CASSLFTSGLTDTQYF; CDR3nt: TGTGCCAGCAGCTTGTTCACTAGCGGTCTCACAGATACGCAGTATTTT
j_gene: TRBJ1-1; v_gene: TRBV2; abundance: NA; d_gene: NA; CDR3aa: CASSLDGATRAFF; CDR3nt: TGTGCCAGCAGTTTGGACGGGGCGACGCGAGCTTTCTTT
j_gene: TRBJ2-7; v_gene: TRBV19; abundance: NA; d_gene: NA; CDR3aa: CASSIGRLYEQYF; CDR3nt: TGTGCCAGTAGTATTGGCAGGCTCTACGAGCAGTACTTC
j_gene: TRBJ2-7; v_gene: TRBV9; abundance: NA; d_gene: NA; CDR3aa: CASSVASSSYEQYF; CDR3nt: TGTGCCAGCAGCGTAGCTTCTAGCAGTTACGAGCAGTACTTC
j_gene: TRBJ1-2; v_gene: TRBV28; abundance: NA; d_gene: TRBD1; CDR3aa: CATPPGQGSHGYTF; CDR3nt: TGTGCCACCCCTCCGGGACAGGGGTCTCATGGCTACACCTTC
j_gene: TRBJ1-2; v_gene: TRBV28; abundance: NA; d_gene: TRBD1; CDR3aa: CASSSGQGYGYTF; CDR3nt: TGTGCCAGCAGCTCGGGACAGGGCTATGGCTACACCTTC
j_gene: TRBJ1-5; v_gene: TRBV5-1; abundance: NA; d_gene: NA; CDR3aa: CASSFDSNQPQHF; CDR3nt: TGCGCCAGCAGCTTCGACAGCAATCAGCCCCAGCATTTT